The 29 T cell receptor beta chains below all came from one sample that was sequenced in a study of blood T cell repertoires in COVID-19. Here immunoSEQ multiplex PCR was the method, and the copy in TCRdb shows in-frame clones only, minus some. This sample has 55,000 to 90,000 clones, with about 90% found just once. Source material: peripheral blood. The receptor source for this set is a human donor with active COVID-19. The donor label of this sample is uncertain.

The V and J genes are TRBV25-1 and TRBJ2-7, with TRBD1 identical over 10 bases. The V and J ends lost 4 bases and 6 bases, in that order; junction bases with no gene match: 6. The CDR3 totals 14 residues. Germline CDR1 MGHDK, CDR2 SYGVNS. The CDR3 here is CASSGGTGVSEQYF. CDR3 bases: TGTGCCAGCAGTGGAGGGACAGGGGTTAGCGAGCAGTACTTC.

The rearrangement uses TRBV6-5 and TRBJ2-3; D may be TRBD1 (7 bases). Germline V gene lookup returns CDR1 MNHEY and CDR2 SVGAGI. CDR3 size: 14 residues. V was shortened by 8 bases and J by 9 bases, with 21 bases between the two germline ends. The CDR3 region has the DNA TGTGCCAGCGCAGGGGGGAGCGGTTCTGGCACGCAGTATTTT. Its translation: CASAGGSGSGTQYF.

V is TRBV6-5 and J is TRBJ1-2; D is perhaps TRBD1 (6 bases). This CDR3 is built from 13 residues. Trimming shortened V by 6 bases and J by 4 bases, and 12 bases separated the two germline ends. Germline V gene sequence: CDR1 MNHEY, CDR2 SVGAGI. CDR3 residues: CASSLQGSYGYTF. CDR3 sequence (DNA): TGTGCCAGCAGCCTACAGGGTAGCTATGGCTACACCTTC.

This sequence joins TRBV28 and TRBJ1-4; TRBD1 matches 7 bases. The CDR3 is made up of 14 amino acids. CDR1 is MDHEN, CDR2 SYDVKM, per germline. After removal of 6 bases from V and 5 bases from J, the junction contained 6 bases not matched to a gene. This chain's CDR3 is CASSPGGRNEKLFF. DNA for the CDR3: TGTGCCAGCAGCCCAGGGGGGCGCAATGAAAAACTGTTTTTT.

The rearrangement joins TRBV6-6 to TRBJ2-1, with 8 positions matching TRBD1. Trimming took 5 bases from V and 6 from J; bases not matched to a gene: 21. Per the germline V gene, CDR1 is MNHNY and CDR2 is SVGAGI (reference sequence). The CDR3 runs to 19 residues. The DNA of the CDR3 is TGTGCCAGCAGTCGAACGATGGGTGCGAGGACAGGGTTTATCAATGAGCAGTTCTTC. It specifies CASSRTMGARTGFINEQFF.

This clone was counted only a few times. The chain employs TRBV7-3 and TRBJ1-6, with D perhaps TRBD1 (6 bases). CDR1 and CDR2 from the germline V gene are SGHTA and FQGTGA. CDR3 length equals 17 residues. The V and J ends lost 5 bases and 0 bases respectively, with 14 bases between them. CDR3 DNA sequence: TGTGCCAGCAGCCCTCGGACAGACTACTCCTATAATTCACCCCTCCACTTT. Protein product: CASSPRTDYSYNSPLHF.

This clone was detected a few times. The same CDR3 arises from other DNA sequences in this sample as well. The chain's CDR3 is CASSKGGGELFF. DNA for the CDR3: TGTGCCAGCTCCAAGGGGGGGGGGGAGCTGTTTTTT. This rearrangement joins TRBV12-3 or TRBV12-4 to TRBJ2-2, with TRBD2 as a possible D gene (7 bases). The CDR3 has 12 amino acids. The ends were cut back, 8 bases at V and 8 bases at J, with 12 bases in the middle.

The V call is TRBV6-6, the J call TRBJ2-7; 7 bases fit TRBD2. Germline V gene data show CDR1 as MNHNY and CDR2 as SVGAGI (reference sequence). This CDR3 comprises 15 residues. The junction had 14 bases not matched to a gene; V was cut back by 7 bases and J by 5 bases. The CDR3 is CASTDQGRESDEQYF. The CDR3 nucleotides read TGTGCCAGCACCGACCAAGGGCGGGAGAGCGACGAGCAGTACTTC.

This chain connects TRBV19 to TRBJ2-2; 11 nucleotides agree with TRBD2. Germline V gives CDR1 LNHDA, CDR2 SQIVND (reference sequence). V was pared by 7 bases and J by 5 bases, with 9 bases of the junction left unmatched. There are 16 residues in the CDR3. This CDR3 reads CASMPRIAGGTGELFF. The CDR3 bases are TGTGCCAGTATGCCCCGGATAGCGGGAGGGACCGGGGAGCTGTTTTTT.

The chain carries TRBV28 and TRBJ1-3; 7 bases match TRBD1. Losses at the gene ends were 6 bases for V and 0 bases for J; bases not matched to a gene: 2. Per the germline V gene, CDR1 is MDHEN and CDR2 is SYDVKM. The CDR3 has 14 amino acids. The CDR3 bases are TGTGCCAGCAGAGGGGGCGGCTCTGGAAACACCATATATTTT. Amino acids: CASRGGGSGNTIYF.

This chain's CDR3 is CASSLPQQGGETQYF. As DNA, the CDR3 is TGCGCCAGCAGCTTGCCCCAACAGGGTGGGGAGACCCAGTACTTC. The V and J genes are TRBV5-1 and TRBJ2-5; D is possibly TRBD1 (6 bases). Germline CDR1 SGHRS, CDR2 YFSETQ. The CDR3 extends over 15 amino acids. Trimming cost V 1 base and J 5 bases, with 15 bases left between them.

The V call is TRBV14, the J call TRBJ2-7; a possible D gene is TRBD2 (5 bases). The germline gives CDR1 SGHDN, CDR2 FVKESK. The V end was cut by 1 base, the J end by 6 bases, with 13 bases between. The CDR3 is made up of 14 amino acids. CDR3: CASSQGSLAGEQYF. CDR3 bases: TGTGCCAGCAGCCAAGGGTCGCTGGCGGGCGAGCAGTACTTC.

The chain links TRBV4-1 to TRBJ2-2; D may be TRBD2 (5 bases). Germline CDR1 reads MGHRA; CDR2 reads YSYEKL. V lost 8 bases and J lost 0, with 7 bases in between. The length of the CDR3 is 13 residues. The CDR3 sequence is CASERSNTGELFF. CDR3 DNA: TGCGCCAGCGAGCGGTCGAACACCGGGGAGCTGTTTTTT.

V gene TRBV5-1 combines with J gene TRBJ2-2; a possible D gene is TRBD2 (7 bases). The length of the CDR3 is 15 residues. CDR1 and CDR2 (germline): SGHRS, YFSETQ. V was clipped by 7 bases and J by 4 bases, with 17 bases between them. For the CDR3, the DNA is TGCGCCAGCGCTGCGGGGGCGGGTGCCACCGGGGAGCTGTTTTTT. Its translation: CASAAGAGATGELFF.

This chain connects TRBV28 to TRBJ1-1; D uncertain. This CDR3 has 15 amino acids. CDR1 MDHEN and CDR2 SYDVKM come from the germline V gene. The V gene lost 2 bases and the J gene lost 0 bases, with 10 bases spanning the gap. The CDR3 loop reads CASSLNPVLNTEAFF. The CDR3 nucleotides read TGTGCCAGCAGTTTAAACCCGGTTTTGAACACTGAAGCTTTCTTT.

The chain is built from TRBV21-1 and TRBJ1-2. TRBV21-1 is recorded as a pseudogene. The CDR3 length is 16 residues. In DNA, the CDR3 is TGTGCCAGCAGCATGAGAATCGGGTCCCCTAACTATGGCTACACCTTC. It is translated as CASSMRIGSPNYGYTF.

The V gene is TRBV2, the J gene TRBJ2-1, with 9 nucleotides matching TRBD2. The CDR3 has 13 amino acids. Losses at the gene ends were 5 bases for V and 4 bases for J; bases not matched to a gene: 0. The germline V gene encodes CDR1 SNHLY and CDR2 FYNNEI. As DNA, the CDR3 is TGTGCCAGCAGTCTAGCGGGGTACAATGAGCAGTTCTTC. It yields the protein CASSLAGYNEQFF.

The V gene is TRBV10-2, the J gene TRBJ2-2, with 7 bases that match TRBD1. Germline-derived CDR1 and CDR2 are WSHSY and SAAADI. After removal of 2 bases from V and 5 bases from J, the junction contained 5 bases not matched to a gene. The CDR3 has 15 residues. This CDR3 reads CASSELSGGTGELFF. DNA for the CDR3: TGCGCCAGCAGTGAGCTCTCAGGGGGAACCGGGGAGCTGTTTTTT.

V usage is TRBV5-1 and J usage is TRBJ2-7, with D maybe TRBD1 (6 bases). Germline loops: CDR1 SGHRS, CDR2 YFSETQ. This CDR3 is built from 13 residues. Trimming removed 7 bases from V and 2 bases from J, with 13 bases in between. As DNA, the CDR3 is TGCGCCAGCGCACAGGGTCGGACCTACGAGCAGTACTTC. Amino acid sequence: CASAQGRTYEQYF.

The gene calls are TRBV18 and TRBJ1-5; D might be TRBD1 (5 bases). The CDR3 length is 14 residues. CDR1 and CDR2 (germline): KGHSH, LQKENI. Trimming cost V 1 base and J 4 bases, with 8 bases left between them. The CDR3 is CASSPQGLNQPQHF. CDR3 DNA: TGTGCCAGCTCACCACAGGGGTTAAATCAGCCCCAGCATTTT.

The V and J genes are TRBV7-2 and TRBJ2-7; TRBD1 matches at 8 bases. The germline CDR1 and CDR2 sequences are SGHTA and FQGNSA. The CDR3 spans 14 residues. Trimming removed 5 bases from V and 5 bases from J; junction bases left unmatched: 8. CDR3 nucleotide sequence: TGTGCCAGCAGCGGACAGGGATCTTTCCACGAGCAGTACTTC. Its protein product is CASSGQGSFHEQYF. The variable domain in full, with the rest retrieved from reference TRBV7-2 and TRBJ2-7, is GAGVSQSPSNKVTEKGKDVELRCDPISGHTALYWYRQSLGQGLEFLIYFQGNSAPDKSGLPSDRFSAERTGGSVSTLTIQRTQQEDSAVYLCASSGQGSFHEQYFGPGTRLTVT.

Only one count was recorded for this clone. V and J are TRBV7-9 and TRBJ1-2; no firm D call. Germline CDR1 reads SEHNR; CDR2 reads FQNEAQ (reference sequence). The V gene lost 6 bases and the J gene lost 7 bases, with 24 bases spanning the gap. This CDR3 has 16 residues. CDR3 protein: CASRAGLEAVMGGYTF. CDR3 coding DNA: TGTGCCAGCAGGGCGGGCTTGGAGGCCGTTATGGGTGGCTACACCTTC.

The CDR3 reads CASSFGQGRTPYEQYF. The CDR3 nucleotides are TGTGCCAGCAGTTTCGGACAGGGGAGAACCCCCTACGAGCAGTACTTC. The chain links TRBV28 to TRBJ2-7; 9 bases match TRBD1. V gave up 3 bases and J gave up 2 bases; unmatched junction bases: 8. This CDR3 spans 16 amino acids. Germline assignment: CDR1 MDHEN and CDR2 SYDVKM.

The CDR3 sequence: CASSEASATEAFF. DNA for the CDR3: TGTGCCAGCAGTGAAGCCAGCGCCACTGAAGCTTTCTTT. The chain carries TRBV2 and TRBJ1-1, with no clear D. Trimming pared 0 bases from V and 4 bases from J, leaving 6 bases between. Germline CDR1 reads SNHLY; CDR2 reads FYNNEI. There are 13 residues in the CDR3.

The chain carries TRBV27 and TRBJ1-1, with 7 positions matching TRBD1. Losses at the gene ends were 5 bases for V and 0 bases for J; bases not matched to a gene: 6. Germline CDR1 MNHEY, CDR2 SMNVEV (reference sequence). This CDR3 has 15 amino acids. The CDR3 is CASSPRDSLNTEAFF. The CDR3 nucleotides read TGTGCCAGCAGTCCCCGGGACAGCTTGAACACTGAAGCTTTCTTT.

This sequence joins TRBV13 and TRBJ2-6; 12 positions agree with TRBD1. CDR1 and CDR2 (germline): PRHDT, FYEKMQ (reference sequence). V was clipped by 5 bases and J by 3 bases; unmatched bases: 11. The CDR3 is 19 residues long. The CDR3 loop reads CASSGGQGANEYGANVLTF. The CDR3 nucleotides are TGTGCCAGCAGCGGGGGACAGGGGGCGAACGAATATGGGGCCAACGTCCTGACTTTC.

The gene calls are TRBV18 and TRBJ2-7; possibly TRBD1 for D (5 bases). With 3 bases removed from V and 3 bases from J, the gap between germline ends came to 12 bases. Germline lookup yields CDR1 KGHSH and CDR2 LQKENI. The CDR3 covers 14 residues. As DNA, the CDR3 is TGTGCCAGCTCACCTATCGACAGTCTCTACGAGCAGTACTTC. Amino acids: CASSPIDSLYEQYF. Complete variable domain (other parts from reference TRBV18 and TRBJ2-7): NAGVMQNPRHLVRRRGQEARLRCSPMKGHSHVYWYRQLPEEGLKFMVYLQKENIIDESGMPKERFSAEFPKEGPSILRIQQVVRGDSAAYFCASSPIDSLYEQYFGPGTRLTVT.

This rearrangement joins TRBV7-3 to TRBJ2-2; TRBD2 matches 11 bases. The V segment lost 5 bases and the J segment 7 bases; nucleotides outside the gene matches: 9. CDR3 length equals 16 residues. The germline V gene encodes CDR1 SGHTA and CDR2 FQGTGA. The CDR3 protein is CASSVSGRAGFGELFF. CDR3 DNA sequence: TGTGCCAGCAGCGTTAGCGGGAGGGCTGGATTCGGGGAGCTGTTTTTT.

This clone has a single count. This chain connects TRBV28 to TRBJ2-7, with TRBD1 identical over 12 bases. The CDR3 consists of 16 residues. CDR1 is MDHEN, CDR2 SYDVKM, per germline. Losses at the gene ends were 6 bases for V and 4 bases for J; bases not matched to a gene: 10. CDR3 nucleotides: TGTGCCAGCAGCACACCTGGGACAGGGGGCCCGTACGAGCAGTACTTC. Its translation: CASSTPGTGGPYEQYF.